This T cell receptor beta chain was captured by sequencing in a study of beta chain features in type 1 diabetes (dated by TCRdb to the late 2010s). About the study as a whole: Patients and healthy donors did not differ in mean age, gender distribution, total cell number or subset yield. A total of roughly 98,000,000 sorted cells were examined across all samples, and RNA yield correlated strongly with the number of cells per subset. Whereas all 30 or so donors provided naive and central memory subsets, regulatory and stem cell-like memory subsets were isolated from just 8 patients and roughly eight healthy donors. In the study, recently diagnosed type 1 diabetes patients and matched healthy donors were compared on the TCRB repertoires of their sorted circulating CD4+ T cell subsets.

Trimming leaves V shorter by 5 bases and J shorter by 5 bases, with the junction holding 6 bases beyond the gene matches. Taken from cysteine to phenylalanine, the CDR3 has 14 residues. CDR3 DNA is the only sequence kept; it has 42 bases, read in frame from the first base. Sequences LGHNT (CDR1) and FRNRAP (CDR2) are obtained from the germline V gene. Study-wide conclusions, independent of this receptor: At VDJ recombination sites, type 1 diabetes patients had fewer insertions and more deleted nucleotides, which implies abnormalities in thymic rearrangement. HLA sub-analyses involved small numbers of individuals, so any influence of HLA type on TCRB rearrangement remained unresolved. Shorter templates might have been favored by PCR, but patient and control samples were amplified and corrected together, so both groups would have been affected equally by any skew. Because cDNA was sequenced instead of genomic DNA, activated cells with high expression could be over-represented, although the groups did not differ in activation or CD3 levels. Type 1 diabetes patients showed a moderate but significant shortening of TCRB CDR3 length in all four CD4+ subsets. The naive, central memory and regulatory TCRB repertoires appeared to resemble one another more closely among patients than among healthy donors.

The entire isolated RNA was reverse transcribed using the High Capacity cDNA Reverse Transcription Kit, and thus expressed TCRB transcripts were sequenced. Deep immunoSEQ sequencing was applied to naive, central memory and regulatory T cell samples, giving an average of roughly 3.5 million total reads per sample. Sorted cells were lysed in RLT buffer and RNA was extracted with DNase-treated RNeasy Micro or Mini kits, depending on cell number. Each cell subset was processed on its own to prevent cross-contamination, while patient and healthy donor samples were processed together. The immunoSEQ multiplex PCR was used to amplify TCRB sequences from cDNA, generating 87-bp fragments that spanned the CDR3 region. Sequencing of the amplicons was performed on the Illumina HiSeq platform. On the study's bioinformatics: Synthetic template baselines were used to correct PCR bias computationally, reads within Hamming distance 2 were collapsed together, and singletons that could not be merged were discarded. Reads were aligned against IMGT so that V, D and J genes, CDR3 length and insertions or deletions at six rearrangement sites could be assigned. Within each subset, clonotype counts were normalized to sorted cell number, and only after that were true diversity and Gini coefficients computed with the tcR R package. The overlap coefficient, calculated on TCRB nucleotide sequences, was used to measure repertoire sharing. Imported from immuneACCESS, the table was reduced by TCRdb to in-frame sequences with V and J called. These copies leave out some clones; in studies compared against another copy, an unresolved V gene accounts for under half, and the cause of the remainder is not known. Clone size and the V and J calls come from that table; the DNA yielded D and trimming. The sample yields 25,000 to 30,000 clones; roughly three fifths were counted once. Jointly, the top ten make up approximately 1.4% of the sample.

A single peripheral blood draw of roughly 0.11 L on average was collected from each donor into heparinised tubes. A BD FACSAria II and a panel including CD45RO, CCR7, CD25, CD127, CD95 and CD27 were used to sort naive, central memory, regulatory and stem cell-like memory CD4+ T cells. All sorted populations exceeded 95% purity. PBMCs were separated immediately by Lymphoprep density gradient centrifugation and were stained directly, without being cultured. To minimize batch effects, samples were stained and sorted in pairs, one healthy donor with one patient per experiment. A note on this clone: Its specific antigen is unknown. Base-call qualities are not available, and no considerably larger clone is one nucleotide away.

The TCR comes from a woman aged 18 to 35 with type 1 diabetes. The V and J genes are TRBV12-5 and TRBJ1-5, with 7 bases matching TRBD1. The sample taken for sequencing was Tregs from blood. Sample cell subset or site, as interpreted from the label and publication: regulatory CD4+ T cells. The CDR3 protein is CASGATGSHQPQHF. In nucleotides, the sequence is TGTGCTAGTGGTGCGACAGGGTCGCATCAGCCCCAGCATTTT.